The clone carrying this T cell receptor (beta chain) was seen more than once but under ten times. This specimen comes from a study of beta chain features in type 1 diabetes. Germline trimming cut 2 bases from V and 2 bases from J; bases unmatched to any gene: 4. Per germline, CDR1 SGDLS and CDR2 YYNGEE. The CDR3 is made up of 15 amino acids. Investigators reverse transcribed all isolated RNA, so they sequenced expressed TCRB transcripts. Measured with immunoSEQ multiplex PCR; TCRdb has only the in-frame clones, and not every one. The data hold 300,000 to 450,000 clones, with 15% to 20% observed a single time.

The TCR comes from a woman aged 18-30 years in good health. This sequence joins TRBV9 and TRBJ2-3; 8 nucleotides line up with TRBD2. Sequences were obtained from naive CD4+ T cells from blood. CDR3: CASSVGRGDTDTQYF. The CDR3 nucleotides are TGTGCCAGCAGCGTGGGGCGGGGGGACACAGATACGCAGTATTTT.